This TCR beta chain comes out of a study of persistence of HIV-infected CD4 T cells. Study outcomes and limitations: The rare CMV-responding cells with HIV-1 proviruses were not separately TCR-sequenced.

This CDR3 has 11 residues. CDR1 is KGHDR, CDR2 SFDVKD, per germline. The V end was cut by 4 bases, the J end by 6 bases, with 3 bases between. A remark on this clone: The antigen remains undetermined.

The libraries were made with immunoSEQ version 4 in survey mode. The data were produced by immunoSEQ multiplex PCR, yet TCRdb's version contains in-frame clones alone and is incomplete. This sample has about 47,000 clones, with approximately 91% found just once. This nonspecific control used anti-CD3/anti-CD28 bead stimulation of CD4+ T cells. Sorting selected CD4+ T cells upregulating both CD40 ligand and CD69. Suppressive ART was started during chronic HIV-1 infection in these adults. This receptor was identified in an adult man with HIV who was CMV-seropositive. The specimen was CD4+ T cells sorted from PBMCs after roughly 17-hour stimulation, collected from a patient who received antiretroviral therapy. This chain connects TRBV24-1 to TRBJ2-1; the D is unclear. CDR3 sequence reads: CATSEVNEQFF. The DNA for the CDR3 is TGTGCCACCAGTGAGGTCAATGAGCAGTTCTTC.